This T cell receptor (beta chain) was captured by sequencing in a study of OX40 agonist ivuxolimab in advanced cancers. Study at large: The patients received agonistic anti-OX40 (CD134) antibody ivuxolimab. Antecedent anti-PD-1, anti-PD-L1 or anti-CTLA-4 therapy was permissible, with roughly 40% having received some. Study outcomes and limitations: Some patients who did not respond also had low normalized T-cell clonal expansion.

The CDR3 loop spans 19 amino acids. After removal of 1 base from V and 2 bases from J, the junction contained 10 bases not matched to a gene. The germline V gene encodes CDR1 SGHRS and CDR2 YFSETQ. This clone was observed once. Its antigen remains unknown. The assay was immunoSEQ multiplex PCR, and TCRdb's table has in-frame clones only and misses some. This sample has about 61,000 clones, with about 88% found just once. The TCR was taken from an adult with an advanced solid tumor such as melanoma, head and neck, liver or kidney cancer. The input for sequencing was CD4+ or CD8+ T cells sorted from blood, taken in a trial of the OX40 agonist ivuxolimab. This chain links TRBV5-1 with TRBJ2-2; 11 nucleotides align to TRBD1. The CDR3 region is CASSLPNRTGGGNTGELFF. The CDR3 DNA sequence: TGCGCCAGCAGCTTGCCCAACCGGACAGGGGGCGGAAACACCGGGGAGCTGTTTTTT.